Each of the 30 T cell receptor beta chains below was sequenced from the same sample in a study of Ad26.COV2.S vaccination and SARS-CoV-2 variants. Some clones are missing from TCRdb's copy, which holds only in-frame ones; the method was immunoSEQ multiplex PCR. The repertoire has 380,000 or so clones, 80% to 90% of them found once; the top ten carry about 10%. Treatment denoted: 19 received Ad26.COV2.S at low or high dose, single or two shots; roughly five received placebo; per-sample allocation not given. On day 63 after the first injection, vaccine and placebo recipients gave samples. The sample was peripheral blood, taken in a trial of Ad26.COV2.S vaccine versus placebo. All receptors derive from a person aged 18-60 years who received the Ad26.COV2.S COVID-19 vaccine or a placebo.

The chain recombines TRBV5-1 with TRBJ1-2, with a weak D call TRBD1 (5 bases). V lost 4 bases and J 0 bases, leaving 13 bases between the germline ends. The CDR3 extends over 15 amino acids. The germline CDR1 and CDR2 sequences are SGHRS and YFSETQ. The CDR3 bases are TGCGCCAGCAGCCTGCAGGGCGGCGCTAACTATGGCTACACCTTC. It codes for CASSLQGGANYGYTF. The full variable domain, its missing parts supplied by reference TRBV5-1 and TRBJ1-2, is KAGVTQTPRYLIKTRGQQVTLSCSPISGHRSVSWYQQTPGQGLQFLFEYFSETQRNKGNFPGRFSGRQFSNSRSEMNVSTLELGDSALYLCASSLQGGANYGYTFGSGTRLTVV.

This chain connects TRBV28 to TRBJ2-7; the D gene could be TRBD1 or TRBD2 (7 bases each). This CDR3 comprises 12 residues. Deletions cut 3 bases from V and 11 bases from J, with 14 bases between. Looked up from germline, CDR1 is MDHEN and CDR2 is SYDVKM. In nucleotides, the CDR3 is TGTGCCAGCAGTTTGAGACAGGGAGGGAAGTACTTC. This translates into CASSLRQGGKYF.

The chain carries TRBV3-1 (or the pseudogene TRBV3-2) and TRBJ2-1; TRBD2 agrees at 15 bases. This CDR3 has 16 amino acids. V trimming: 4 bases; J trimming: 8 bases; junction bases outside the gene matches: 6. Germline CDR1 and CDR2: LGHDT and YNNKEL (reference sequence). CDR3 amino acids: CASSPWTSGGADEQFF. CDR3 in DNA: TGTGCCAGCAGCCCTTGGACTAGCGGGGGGGCGGATGAGCAGTTCTTC.

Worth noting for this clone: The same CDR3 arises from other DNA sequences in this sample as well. DNA of the CDR3: TGTGCCAGCAGTAGCTTCTACGAGCAGTACTTC. It encodes CASSSFYEQYF. V gene TRBV28 combines with J gene TRBJ2-7; D is unclear. CDR1 is MDHEN and CDR2 is SYDVKM in the germline V gene. The CDR3 consists of 11 residues. V dropped 5 bases and J dropped 3 bases, with 5 bases sitting between them.

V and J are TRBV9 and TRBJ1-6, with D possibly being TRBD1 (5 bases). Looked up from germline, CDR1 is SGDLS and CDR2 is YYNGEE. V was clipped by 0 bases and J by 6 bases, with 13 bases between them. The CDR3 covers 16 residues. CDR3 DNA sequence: TGTGCCAGCAGCGTAGAAGTGGGGGACCCTAATTCACCCCTCCACTTT. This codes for CASSVEVGDPNSPLHF.

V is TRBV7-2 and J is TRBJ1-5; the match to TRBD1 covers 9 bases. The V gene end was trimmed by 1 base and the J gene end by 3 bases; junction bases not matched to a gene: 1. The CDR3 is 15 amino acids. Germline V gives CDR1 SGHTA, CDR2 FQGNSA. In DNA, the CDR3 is TGTGCCAGCAGCTTAGTACAGGGGGCCAATCAGCCCCAGCATTTT. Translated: CASSLVQGANQPQHF.

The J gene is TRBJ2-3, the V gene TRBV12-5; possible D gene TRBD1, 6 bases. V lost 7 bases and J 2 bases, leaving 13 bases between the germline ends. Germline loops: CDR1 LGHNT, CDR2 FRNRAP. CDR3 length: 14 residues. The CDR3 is CASALGGSTDTQYF. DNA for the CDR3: TGTGCTAGTGCCCTAGGGGGATCCACAGATACGCAGTATTTT.

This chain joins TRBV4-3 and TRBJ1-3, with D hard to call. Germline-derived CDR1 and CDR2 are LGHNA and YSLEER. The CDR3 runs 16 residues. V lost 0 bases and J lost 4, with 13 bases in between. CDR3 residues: CASSQDFYGSGNTIYF. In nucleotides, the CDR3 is TGCGCCAGCAGCCAAGATTTTTACGGGTCCGGAAACACCATATATTTT.

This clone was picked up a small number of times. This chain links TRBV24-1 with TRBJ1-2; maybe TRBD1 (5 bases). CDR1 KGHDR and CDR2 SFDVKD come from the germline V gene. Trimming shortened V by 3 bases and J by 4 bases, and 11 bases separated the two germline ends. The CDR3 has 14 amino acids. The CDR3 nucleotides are TGTGCCACCAGTGATACCGGGACGGCCTATGGCTACACCTTC. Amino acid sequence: CATSDTGTAYGYTF.

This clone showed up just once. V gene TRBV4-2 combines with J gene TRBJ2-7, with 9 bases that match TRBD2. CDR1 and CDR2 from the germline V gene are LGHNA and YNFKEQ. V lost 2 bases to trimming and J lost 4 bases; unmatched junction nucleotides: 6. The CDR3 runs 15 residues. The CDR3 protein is CASSQKSGRNYEQYF. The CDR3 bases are TGTGCCAGCAGCCAAAAAAGCGGGAGGAATTACGAGCAGTACTTC.

CDR3 in DNA: TGTGCCAGCAGTCCCTCCGCAGCGGGAGGGCCCTCCTACAATGAGCAGTTCTTC. Encoded protein: CASSPSAAGGPSYNEQFF. The chain joins TRBV28 to TRBJ2-1; 10 bases fit TRBD2. Germline lookup yields CDR1 MDHEN and CDR2 SYDVKM. There are 18 residues in the CDR3. With 5 bases clipped from V and 0 bases from J, the junction kept 10 bases outside the gene matches.

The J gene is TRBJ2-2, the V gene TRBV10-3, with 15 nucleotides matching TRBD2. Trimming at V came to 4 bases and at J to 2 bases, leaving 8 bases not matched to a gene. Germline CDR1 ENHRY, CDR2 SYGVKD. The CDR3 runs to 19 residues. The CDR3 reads CAISGGLAGGLKNTGELFF. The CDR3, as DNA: TGTGCCATCAGTGGTGGACTAGCGGGGGGGCTAAAAAACACCGGGGAGCTGTTTTTT.

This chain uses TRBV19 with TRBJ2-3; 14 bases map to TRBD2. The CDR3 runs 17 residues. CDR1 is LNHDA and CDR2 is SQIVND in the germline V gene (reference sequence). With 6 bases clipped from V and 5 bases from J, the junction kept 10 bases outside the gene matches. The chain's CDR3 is CASRRGRGLAGEDTQYF. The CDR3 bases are TGTGCCAGTAGAAGGGGACGGGGACTAGCGGGAGAAGATACGCAGTATTTT.

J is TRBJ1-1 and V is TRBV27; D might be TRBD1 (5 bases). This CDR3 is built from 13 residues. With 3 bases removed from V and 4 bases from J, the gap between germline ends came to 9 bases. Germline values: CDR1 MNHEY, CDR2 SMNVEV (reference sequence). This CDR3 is CASSFQGVTEAFF. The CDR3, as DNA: TGTGCCAGCAGTTTCCAGGGTGTCACTGAAGCTTTCTTT.

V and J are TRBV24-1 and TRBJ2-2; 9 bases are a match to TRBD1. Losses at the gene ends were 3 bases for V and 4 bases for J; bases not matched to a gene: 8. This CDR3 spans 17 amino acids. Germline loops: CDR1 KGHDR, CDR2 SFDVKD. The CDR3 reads CATSDSPGQGSTGELFF. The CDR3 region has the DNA TGTGCCACCAGTGATAGTCCGGGACAGGGTTCCACCGGGGAGCTGTTTTTT.

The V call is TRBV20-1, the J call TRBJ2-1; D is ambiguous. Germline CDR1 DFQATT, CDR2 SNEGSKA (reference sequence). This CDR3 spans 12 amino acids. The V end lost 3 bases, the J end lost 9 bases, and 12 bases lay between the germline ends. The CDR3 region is CSASIQSVEQFF. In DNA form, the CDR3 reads TGCAGTGCTAGTATACAGAGTGTTGAGCAGTTCTTC.

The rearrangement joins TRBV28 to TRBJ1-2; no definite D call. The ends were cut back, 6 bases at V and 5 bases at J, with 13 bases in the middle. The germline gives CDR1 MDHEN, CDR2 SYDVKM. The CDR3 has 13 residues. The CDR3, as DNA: TGTGCCAGCAGCTTCCCACAGCAATATGGCTACACCTTC. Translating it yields CASSFPQQYGYTF.

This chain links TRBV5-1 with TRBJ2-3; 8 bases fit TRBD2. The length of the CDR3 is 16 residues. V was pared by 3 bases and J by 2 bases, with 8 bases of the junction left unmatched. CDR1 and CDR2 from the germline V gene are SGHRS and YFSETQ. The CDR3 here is CASSYRDSGDTDTQYF. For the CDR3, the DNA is TGCGCCAGCAGCTACCGGGATAGCGGGGACACAGATACGCAGTATTTT.

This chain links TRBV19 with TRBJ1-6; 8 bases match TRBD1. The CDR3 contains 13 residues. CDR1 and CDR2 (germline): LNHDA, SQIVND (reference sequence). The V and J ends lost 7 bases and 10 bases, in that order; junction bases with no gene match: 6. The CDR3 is CASTDRVRSPLHF. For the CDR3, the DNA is TGTGCCAGTACGGACAGGGTTAGATCACCCCTCCACTTT.

The CDR3 DNA is TGTGCCAGCAGTTTATGGGGACAGGTCACTGAAGCTTTCTTT. Translating it yields CASSLWGQVTEAFF. The rearrangement uses TRBV27 and TRBJ1-1; 8 bases fit TRBD1. Germline CDR1 reads MNHEY; CDR2 reads SMNVEV (reference sequence). The CDR3 runs 14 residues. V lost 1 base, J lost 4 bases, and 2 bases stayed unmatched.

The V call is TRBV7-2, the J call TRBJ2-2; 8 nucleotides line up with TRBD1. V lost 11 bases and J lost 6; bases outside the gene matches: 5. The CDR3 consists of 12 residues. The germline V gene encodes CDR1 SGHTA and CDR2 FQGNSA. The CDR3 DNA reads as TGTGCCGGACAGGGAGGTCCCGGGGAGCTGTTTTTT. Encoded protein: CAGQGGPGELFF.

CDR3 in DNA: TGTGCCAGTAATGCCGGTTCAAGCTCCTACAATGAGCAGTTCTTC. This translates into CASNAGSSSYNEQFF. V and J are TRBV19 and TRBJ2-1; D is undetermined. The germline CDR1 and CDR2 sequences are LNHDA and SQIVND (reference sequence). Deletions cut 7 bases from V and 0 bases from J, with 13 bases between. The CDR3 is 15 residues long.

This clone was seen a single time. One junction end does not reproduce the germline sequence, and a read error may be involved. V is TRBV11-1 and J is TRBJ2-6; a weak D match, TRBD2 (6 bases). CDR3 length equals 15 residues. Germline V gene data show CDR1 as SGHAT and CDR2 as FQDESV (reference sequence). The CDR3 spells CASSLGGPGANVLTF. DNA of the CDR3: TGTGCCAGCAGCTTGGGGGGACCTGGGGCCAATGTCCTGACTTTC. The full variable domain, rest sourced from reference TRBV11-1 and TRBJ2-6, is EAEVAQSPRYKITEKSQAVAFWCDPISGHATLYWYRQILGQGPELLVQFQDESVVDDSQLPKDRFSAERLKGVDSTLKIQPAELGDSAMYLCASSLGGPGANVLTFGAGSRLTVL.

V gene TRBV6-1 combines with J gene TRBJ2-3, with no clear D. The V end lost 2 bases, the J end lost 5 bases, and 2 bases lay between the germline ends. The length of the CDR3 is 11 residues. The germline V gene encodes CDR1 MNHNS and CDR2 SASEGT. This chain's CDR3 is CASSELDTQYF. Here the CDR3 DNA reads TGTGCCAGCAGTGAATTAGATACGCAGTATTTT.

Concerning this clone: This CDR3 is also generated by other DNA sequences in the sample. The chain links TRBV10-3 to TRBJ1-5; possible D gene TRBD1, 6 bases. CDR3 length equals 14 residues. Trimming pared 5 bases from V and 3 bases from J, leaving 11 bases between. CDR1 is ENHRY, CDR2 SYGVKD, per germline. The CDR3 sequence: CAISPDSSNQPQHF. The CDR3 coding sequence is TGTGCCATCAGTCCGGACAGCTCCAATCAGCCCCAGCATTTT.

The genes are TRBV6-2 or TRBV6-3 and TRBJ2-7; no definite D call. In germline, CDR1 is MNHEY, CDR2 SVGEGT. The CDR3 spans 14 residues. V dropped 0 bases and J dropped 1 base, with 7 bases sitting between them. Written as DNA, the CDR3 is TGTGCCAGCAGTTACTCGGGGAAATCCTACGAGCAGTACTTC. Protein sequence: CASSYSGKSYEQYF.

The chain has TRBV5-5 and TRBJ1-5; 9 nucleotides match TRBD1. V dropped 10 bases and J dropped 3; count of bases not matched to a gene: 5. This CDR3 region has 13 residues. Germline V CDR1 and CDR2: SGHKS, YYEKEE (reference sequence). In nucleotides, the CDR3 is TGTGCCGGGGACAGGGAGAACAATCAGCCCCAGCATTTT. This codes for CAGDRENNQPQHF.

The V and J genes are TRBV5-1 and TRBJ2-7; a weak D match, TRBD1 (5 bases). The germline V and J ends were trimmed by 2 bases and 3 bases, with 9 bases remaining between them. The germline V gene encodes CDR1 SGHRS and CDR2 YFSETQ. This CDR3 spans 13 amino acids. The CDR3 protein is CASSLAGHYEQYF. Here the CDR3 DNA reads TGCGCCAGCAGCTTAGCAGGACACTACGAGCAGTACTTC.

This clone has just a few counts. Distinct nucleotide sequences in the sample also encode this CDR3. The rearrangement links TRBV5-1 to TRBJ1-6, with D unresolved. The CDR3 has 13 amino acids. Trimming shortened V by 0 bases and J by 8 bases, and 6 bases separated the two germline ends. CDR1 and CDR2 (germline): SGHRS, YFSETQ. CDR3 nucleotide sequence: TGCGCCAGCAGCTTGGTGGAGGATTCACCCCTCCACTTT. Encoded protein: CASSLVEDSPLHF.

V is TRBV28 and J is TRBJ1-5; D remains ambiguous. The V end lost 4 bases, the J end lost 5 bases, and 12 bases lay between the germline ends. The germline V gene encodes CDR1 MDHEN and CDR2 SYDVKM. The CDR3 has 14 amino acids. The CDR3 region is CASSSSGGDQPQHF. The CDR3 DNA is TGTGCCAGCAGTTCGTCGGGAGGCGATCAGCCCCAGCATTTT. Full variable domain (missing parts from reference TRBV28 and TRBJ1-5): DVKVTQSSRYLVKRTGEKVFLECVQDMDHENMFWYRQDPGLGLRLIYFSYDVKMKEKGDIPEGYSVSREKKERFSLILESASTNQTSMYLCASSSSGGDQPQHFGDGTRLSIL.